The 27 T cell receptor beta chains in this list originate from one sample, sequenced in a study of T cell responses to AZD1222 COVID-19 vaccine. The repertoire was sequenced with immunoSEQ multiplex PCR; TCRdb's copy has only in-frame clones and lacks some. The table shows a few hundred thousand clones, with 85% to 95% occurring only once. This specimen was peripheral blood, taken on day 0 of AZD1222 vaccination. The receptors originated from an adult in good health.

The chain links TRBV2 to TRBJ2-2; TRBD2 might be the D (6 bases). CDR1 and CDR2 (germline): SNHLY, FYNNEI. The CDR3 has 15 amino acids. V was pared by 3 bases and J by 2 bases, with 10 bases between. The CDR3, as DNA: TGTGCCAGCAGTGACCCGGGACTTAACACCGGGGAGCTGTTTTTT. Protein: CASSDPGLNTGELFF.

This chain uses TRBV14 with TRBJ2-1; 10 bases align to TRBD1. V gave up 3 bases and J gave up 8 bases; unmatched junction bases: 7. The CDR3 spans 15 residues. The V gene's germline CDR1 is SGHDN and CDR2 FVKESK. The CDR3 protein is CASSQRQGAVYEQFF. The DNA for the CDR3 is TGTGCCAGCAGCCAGCGACAGGGGGCGGTTTATGAGCAGTTCTTC.

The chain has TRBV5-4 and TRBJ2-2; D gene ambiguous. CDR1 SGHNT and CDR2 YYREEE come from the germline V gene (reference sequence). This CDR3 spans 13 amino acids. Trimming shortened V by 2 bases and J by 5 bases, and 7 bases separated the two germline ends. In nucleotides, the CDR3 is TGTGCCAGCAGCTTCATGGAAACCGGGGAGCTGTTTTTT. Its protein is CASSFMETGELFF. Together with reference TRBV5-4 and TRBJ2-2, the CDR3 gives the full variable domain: ETGVTQSPTHLIKTRGQQVTLRCSSQSGHNTVSWYQQALGQGPQFIFQYYREEENGRGNFPPRFSGLQFPNYSSELNVNALELDDSALYLCASSFMETGELFFGEGSRLTVL.

The CDR3, as DNA: TGCGCCAGCAGCCGCCAGACTCCTAGCGGGGGTTACAATGAGCAGTTCTTC. It yields the protein CASSRQTPSGGYNEQFF. This chain connects TRBV5-1 to TRBJ2-1, with 10 nucleotides matching TRBD2. Germline CDR1 reads SGHRS; CDR2 reads YFSETQ. The CDR3 is made up of 17 amino acids. Trimming at V came to 4 bases and at J to 4 bases, leaving 11 bases not matched to a gene.

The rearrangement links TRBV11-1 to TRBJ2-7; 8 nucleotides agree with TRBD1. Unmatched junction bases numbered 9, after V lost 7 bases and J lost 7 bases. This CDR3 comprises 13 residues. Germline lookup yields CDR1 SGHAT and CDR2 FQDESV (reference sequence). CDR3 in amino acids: CASTDPGGREQYF. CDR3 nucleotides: TGTGCCAGCACTGATCCAGGGGGCAGGGAGCAGTACTTC.

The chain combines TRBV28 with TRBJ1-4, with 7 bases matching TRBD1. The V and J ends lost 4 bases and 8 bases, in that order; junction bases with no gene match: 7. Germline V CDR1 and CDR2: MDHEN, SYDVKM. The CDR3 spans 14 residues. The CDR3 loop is CASSSDRRREKLFF. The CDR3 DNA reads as TGTGCCAGCAGTTCGGACAGGAGGAGGGAAAAACTGTTTTTT. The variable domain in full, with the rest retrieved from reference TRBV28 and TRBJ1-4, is DVKVTQSSRYLVKRTGEKVFLECVQDMDHENMFWYRQDPGLGLRLIYFSYDVKMKEKGDIPEGYSVSREKKERFSLILESASTNQTSMYLCASSSDRRREKLFFGSGTQLSVL.

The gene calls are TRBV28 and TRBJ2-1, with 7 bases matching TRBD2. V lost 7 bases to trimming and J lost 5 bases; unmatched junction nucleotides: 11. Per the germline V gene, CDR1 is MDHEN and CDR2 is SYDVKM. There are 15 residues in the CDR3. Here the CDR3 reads CASTGAGAGNNEQFF. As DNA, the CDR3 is TGTGCCAGCACCGGCGCGGGAGCGGGGAACAATGAGCAGTTCTTC.

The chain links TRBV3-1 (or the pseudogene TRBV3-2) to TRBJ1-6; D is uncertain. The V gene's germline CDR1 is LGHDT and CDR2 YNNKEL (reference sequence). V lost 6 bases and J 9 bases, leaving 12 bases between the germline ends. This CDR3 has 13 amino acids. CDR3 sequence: CASSATPASPLHF. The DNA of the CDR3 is TGTGCCAGCAGTGCCACGCCTGCTTCACCCCTCCACTTT.

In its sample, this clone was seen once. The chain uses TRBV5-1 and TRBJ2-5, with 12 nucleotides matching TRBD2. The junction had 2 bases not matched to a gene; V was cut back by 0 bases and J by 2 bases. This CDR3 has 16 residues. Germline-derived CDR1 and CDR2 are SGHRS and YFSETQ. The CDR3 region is CASSLALAGGQETQYF. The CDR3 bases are TGCGCCAGCAGCTTGGCGCTAGCGGGAGGGCAAGAGACCCAGTACTTC.

CDR3 bases: TGCGCCAGCAGCACCGCGGGGGGGCGGATATATGAGCAGTTCTTC. Its translation is CASSTAGGRIYEQFF. The J gene is TRBJ2-1, the V gene TRBV5-1; the match to TRBD2 covers 9 bases. The V and J ends lost 4 bases and 8 bases, in that order; junction bases with no gene match: 10. Germline CDR1 and CDR2: SGHRS and YFSETQ. CDR3 length equals 15 residues.

The CDR3 bases are TGTGCCAGCAGCTCAAGGGGCGGGGCAAAAAACATTCAGTACTTC. It codes for CASSSRGGAKNIQYF. The rearrangement uses TRBV3-1 (or the pseudogene TRBV3-2) and TRBJ2-4, with D maybe TRBD2 (6 bases). Germline V gene data show CDR1 as LGHDT and CDR2 as YNNKEL (reference sequence). The CDR3 length is 15 residues. The V end lost 5 bases, the J end lost 4 bases, and 15 bases lay between the germline ends.

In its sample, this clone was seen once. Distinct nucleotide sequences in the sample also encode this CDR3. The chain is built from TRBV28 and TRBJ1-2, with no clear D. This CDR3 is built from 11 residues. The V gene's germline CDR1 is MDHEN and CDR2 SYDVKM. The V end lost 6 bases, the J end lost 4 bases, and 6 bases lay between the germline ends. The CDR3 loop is CASSPGYGYTF. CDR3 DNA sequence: TGTGCCAGCAGCCCGGGCTATGGCTACACCTTC.

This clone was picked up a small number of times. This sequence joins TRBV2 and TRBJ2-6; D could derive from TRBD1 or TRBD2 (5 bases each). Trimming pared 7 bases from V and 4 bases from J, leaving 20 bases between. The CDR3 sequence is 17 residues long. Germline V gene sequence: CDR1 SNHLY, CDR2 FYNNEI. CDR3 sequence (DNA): TGTGCCAGCAACCTAAGAGGGGCAGGTGCCGGGGCCAACGTCCTGACTTTC. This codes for CASNLRGAGAGANVLTF. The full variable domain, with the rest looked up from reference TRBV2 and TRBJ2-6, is EPEVTQTPSHQVTQMGQEVILRCVPISNHLYFYWYRQILGQKVEFLVSFYNNEISEKSEIFDDQFSVERPDGSNFTLKIRSTKLEDSAMYFCASNLRGAGAGANVLTFGAGSRLTVL.

The CDR3 nucleotides are TGTGCCAGCAGCCTAGTGACAGTCAATGAGCAGTTCTTC. Amino acid sequence: CASSLVTVNEQFF. This sequence joins TRBV16 and TRBJ2-1; D may be TRBD1 (5 bases). CDR3 length: 13 residues. Germline values: CDR1 KGHSY, CDR2 FQNENV. Trimming removed 4 bases from V and 6 bases from J, with 10 bases in between.

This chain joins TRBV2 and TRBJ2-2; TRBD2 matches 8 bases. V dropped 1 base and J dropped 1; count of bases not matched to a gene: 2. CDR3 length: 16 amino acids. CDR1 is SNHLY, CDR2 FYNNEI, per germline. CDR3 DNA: TGTGCCAGCAGTGAAGTCCTAGCGGGGAACACCGGGGAGCTGTTTTTT. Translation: CASSEVLAGNTGELFF.

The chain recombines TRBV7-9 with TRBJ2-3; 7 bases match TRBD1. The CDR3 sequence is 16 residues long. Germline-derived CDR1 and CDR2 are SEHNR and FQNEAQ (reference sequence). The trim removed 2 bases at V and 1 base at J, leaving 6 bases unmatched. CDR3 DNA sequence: TGTGCCAGCAGCTTACGCCGGACAGGCGGCACAGATACGCAGTATTTT. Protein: CASSLRRTGGTDTQYF. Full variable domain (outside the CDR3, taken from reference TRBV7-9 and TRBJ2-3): DTGVSQNPRHKITKRGQNVTFRCDPISEHNRLYWYRQTLGQGPEFLTYFQNEAQLEKSRLLSDRFSAERPKGSFSTLEIQRTEQGDSAMYLCASSLRRTGGTDTQYFGPGTRLTVL.

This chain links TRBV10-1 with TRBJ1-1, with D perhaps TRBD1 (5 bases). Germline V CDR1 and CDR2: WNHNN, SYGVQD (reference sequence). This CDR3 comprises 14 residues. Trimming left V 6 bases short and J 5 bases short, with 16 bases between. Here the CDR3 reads CASRPVGGRTEAFF. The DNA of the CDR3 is TGCGCCAGCAGACCCGTTGGGGGAAGAACTGAAGCTTTCTTT.

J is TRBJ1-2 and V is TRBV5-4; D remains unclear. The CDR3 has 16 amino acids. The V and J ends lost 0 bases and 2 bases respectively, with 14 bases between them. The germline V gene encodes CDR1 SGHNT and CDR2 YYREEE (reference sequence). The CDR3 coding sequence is TGTGCCAGCAGCTTGGGATTAGGGCAGACCAACTATGGCTACACCTTC. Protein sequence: CASSLGLGQTNYGYTF.

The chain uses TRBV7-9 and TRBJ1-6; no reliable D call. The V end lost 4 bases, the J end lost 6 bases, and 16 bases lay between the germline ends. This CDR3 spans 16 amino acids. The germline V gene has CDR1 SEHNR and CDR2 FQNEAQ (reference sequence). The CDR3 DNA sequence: TGTGCCAGCAGCTGGTGGACGGATGCCCTTAATTCACCCCTCCACTTT. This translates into CASSWWTDALNSPLHF.

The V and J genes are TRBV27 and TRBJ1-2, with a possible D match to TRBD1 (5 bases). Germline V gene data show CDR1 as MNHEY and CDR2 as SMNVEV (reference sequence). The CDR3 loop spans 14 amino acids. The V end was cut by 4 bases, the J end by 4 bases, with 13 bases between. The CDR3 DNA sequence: TGTGCCAGCAGTTCTCCGGGACTGAGCTATGGCTACACCTTC. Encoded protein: CASSSPGLSYGYTF.

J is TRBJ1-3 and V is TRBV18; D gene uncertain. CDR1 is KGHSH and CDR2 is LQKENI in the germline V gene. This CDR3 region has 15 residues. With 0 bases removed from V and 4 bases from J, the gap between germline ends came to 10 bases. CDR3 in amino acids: CASSPPSGSGNTIYF. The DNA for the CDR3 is TGTGCCAGCTCACCACCGAGCGGGAGCGGAAACACCATATATTTT. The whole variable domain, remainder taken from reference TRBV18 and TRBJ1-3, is NAGVMQNPRHLVRRRGQEARLRCSPMKGHSHVYWYRQLPEEGLKFMVYLQKENIIDESGMPKERFSAEFPKEGPSILRIQQVVRGDSAAYFCASSPPSGSGNTIYFGEGSWLTVV.

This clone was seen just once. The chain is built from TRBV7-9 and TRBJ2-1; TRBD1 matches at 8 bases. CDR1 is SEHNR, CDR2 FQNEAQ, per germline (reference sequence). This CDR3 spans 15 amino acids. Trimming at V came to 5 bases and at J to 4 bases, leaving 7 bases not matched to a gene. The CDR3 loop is CASSLSRGLYNEQFF. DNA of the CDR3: TGTGCCAGCAGCCTAAGCAGGGGGCTTTACAATGAGCAGTTCTTC.

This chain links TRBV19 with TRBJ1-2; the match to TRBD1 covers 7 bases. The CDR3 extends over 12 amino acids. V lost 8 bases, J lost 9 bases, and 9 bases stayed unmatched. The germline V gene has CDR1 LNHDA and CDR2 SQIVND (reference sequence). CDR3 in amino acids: CASRRGGASYTF. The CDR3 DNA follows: TGTGCCAGTCGGAGAGGGGGCGCGAGCTACACCTTC.

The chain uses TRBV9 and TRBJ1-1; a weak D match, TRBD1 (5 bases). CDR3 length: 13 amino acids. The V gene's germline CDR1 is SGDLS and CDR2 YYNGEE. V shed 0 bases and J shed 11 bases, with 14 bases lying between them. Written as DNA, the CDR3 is TGTGCCAGCAGCGTAGGAGTGGGGGATTTGGCTTTCTTT. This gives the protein CASSVGVGDLAFF. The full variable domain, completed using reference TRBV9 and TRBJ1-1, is DSGVTQTPKHLITATGQRVTLRCSPRSGDLSVYWYQQSLDQGLQFLIQYYNGEERAKGNILERFSAQQFPDLHSELNLSSLELGDSALYFCASSVGVGDLAFFGQGTRLTVV.

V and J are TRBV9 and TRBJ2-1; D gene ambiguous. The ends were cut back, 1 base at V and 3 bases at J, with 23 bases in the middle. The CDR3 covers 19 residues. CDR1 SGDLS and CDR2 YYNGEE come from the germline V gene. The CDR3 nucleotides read TGTGCCAGCAGCGTACGCGGCGCAAGAGGTGACCCCAGCTACAATGAGCAGTTCTTC. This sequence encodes CASSVRGARGDPSYNEQFF.

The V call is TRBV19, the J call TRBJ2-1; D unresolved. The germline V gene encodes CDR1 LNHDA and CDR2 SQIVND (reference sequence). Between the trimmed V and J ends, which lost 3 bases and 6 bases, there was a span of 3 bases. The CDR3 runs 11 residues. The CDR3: CASSISNEQFF. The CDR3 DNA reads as TGTGCCAGTAGTATCTCCAATGAGCAGTTCTTC. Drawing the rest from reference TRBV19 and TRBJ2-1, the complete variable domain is DGGITQSPKYLFRKEGQNVTLSCEQNLNHDAMYWYRQDPGQGLRLIYYSQIVNDFQKGDIAEGYSVSREKKESFPLTVTSAQKNPTAFYLCASSISNEQFFGPGTRLTVL.

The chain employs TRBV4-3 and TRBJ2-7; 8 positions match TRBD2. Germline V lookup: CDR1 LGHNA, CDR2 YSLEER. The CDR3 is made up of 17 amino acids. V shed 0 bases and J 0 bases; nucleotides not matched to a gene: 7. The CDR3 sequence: CASSQDPAGGGSYEQYF. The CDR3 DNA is TGCGCCAGCAGCCAAGATCCGGCGGGAGGAGGCTCCTACGAGCAGTACTTC.